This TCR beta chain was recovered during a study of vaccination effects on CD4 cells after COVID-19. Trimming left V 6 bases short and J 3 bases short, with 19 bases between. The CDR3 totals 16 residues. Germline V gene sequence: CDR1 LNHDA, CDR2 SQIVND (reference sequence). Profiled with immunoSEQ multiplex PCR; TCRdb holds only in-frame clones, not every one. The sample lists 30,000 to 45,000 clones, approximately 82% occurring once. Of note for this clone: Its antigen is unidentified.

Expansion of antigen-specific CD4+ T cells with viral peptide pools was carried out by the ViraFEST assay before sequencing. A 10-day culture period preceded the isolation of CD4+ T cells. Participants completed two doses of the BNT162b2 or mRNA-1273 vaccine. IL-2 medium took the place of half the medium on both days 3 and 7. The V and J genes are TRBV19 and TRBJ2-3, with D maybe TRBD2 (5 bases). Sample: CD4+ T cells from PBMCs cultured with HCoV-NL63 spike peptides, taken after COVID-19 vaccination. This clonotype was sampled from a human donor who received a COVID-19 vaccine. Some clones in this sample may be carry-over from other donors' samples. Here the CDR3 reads CASRRGTKRITDTQYF. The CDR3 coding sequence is TGTGCCAGTAGGAGAGGCACTAAGCGGATTACAGATACGCAGTATTTT.